The 9 T cell receptor beta chains below were found in one sample sequenced in a study of T cell repertoires in cytomegalovirus infection. Each CDR3 protein gets one entry after TCRdb re-called the reads with MiXCR. The repertoire includes around 450,000 distinct CDR3 sequences, about 33% of them detected once, and roughly 15% sits in the top ten. The sample was PBMCs. These receptors all stem from a human donor in good health (CMV status not recorded). Some clones in this sample may be carry-over from other donors' samples.

This clonotype was seen more than once but under ten times. The chain links TRBV19 to TRBJ1-1; D is possibly TRBD1 (6 bases). Trimming stripped 5 bases from V and 6 bases from J, with 10 bases between. The germline V gene has CDR1 LNHDA and CDR2 SQIVND (reference sequence). The CDR3 has 12 amino acids. For the CDR3, the DNA is TGTGCCAGTAGTCCCCGGACAGCTGAAGCTTTCTTT. Amino acid sequence: CASSPRTAEAFF.

Only a few counts were recorded for this clonotype. The chain is built from TRBV10-3 and TRBJ1-2, with D possibly matching TRBD1 (6 bases). This CDR3 contains 15 residues. With 0 bases removed from V and 1 base from J, the gap between germline ends came to 9 bases. The germline gives CDR1 ENHRY, CDR2 SYGVKD. The CDR3 DNA follows: TGTGCCATCAGTGAGTCTTCAGGGGTTAACTATGGCTACACCTTC. As protein: CAISESSGVNYGYTF.

This clonotype occurred a few times. This sequence joins TRBV24-1 and TRBJ2-1; a weak D match, TRBD1 (6 bases). The V end lost 4 bases, the J end lost 5 bases, and 11 bases lay between the germline ends. This CDR3 has 14 residues. The germline gives CDR1 KGHDR, CDR2 SFDVKD. Here the CDR3 DNA reads TGTGCCACCAGTGACAGGGGATGGAACAATGAGCAGTTCTTC. Its translation is CATSDRGWNNEQFF.

Many counts were recorded for this clonotype. This chain connects TRBV6-6 to TRBJ1-6; D uncertain. This CDR3 has 16 residues. V lost 6 bases, J lost 2 bases, and 14 bases lay in between. Germline CDR1 and CDR2: MNHNY and SVGAGI (reference sequence). CDR3 residues: CASRPREATYNSPLHF. The CDR3 coding sequence is TGTGCCAGCAGACCGCGGGAGGCTACCTATAATTCACCCCTCCACTTT.

This clonotype was detected only once. This is likely a read error, given that the CDR3 carries no conserved phenylalanine or tryptophan at its end. This chain links TRBV11-1 with TRBJ2-1; TRBD1 might be the D (6 bases). The V gene lost 5 bases and the J gene lost 10 bases, with 9 bases spanning the gap. Germline CDR1 SGHAT, CDR2 FQDESV (reference sequence). This CDR3 is 11 amino acids long. CDR3 sequence (DNA): TGTGCCAGCAGCCCCGACAGGGAGCAGTTCTTA. Protein: CASSPDREQFL.

This clonotype has ten or more counts. The chain couples TRBV5-6 to TRBJ2-5; D gene unclear. The germline V gene has CDR1 SGHDT and CDR2 YYEEEE. Trimming stripped 2 bases from V and 1 base from J, with 6 bases between. CDR3 size: 13 residues. CDR3 nucleotide sequence: TGTGCCAGCAGCTTACCAGCCCAAGAGACCCAGTACTTC. Translated, it gives CASSLPAQETQYF.

Only a few counts were recorded for this clonotype. The V gene is TRBV14, the J gene TRBJ2-5, with D tentatively TRBD1 (5 bases). The V end lost 5 bases, the J end lost 5 bases, and 18 bases lay between the germline ends. The CDR3 sequence is 15 residues long. Germline assignment: CDR1 SGHDN and CDR2 FVKESK. CDR3 DNA sequence: TGTGCCAGCAGCTCCGGCTTAAGGGGTTCGGAGACCCAGTACTTC. Residues: CASSSGLRGSETQYF.

CDR3 sequence (DNA): TGCGCCAGCAGCCAAGAAGATTCCGTCCAGGGGAGTGAGCAGTTCTTC. Its translation: CASSQEDSVQGSEQFF. The J gene is TRBJ2-1, the V gene TRBV4-1, with a possible D match to TRBD1 (6 bases). The CDR3 length is 16 residues. Germline V CDR1 and CDR2: MGHRA, YSYEKL. V gave up 0 bases and J gave up 9 bases, with 18 bases separating them.

The rearrangement joins TRBV19 to TRBJ1-2; D is undetermined. Trimming took 6 bases from V and 3 from J, leaving 14 bases between them. Per the germline V gene, CDR1 is LNHDA and CDR2 is SQIVND (reference sequence). The CDR3 is 14 residues long. The CDR3 region is CASRGSGGHYGYTF. CDR3 DNA sequence: TGTGCCAGTAGGGGTTCAGGAGGACACTATGGCTACACCTTC.